A selection of T cell receptor beta chains follows, all from one sample in a study of identical twins. TCRdb analysed the 5' RACE reads with MiXCR anew, one entry per CDR3 protein. The data hold approximately 890,000 distinct CDR3 sequences, with 9% to 15% observed a single time. These records were also assigned to another study, of yellow fever vaccine responses in identical twins.

Sequences were obtained from PBMCs. All receptors come from a woman younger than 30 in good health. Both conserved end residues are part of each CDR3. Each record gives: clone size, J gene, D gene, V gene, CDR3 DNA, CDR3 protein. A D gene is named only where the DNA matches it firmly. Clone size is not always given. Where it is, it says once, few, many or a class for expanded clones.

clone size: -
J gene: TRBJ1-2
D gene: TRBD1
V gene: TRBV27
CDR3 DNA: TGTGCCAGCAGTCCCAAGGGGGCCCTTTCGCTTTATGGCTACACCTTC
CDR3 protein: CASSPKGALSLYGYTF

clone size: few
J gene: TRBJ2-1
D gene: -
V gene: TRBV3-1
CDR3 DNA: TGTGCCAGCAGCCACCCAGGGCTAGGGGGAATGAATGAGCAGTTCTTC
CDR3 protein: CASSHPGLGGMNEQFF

clone size: few
J gene: TRBJ2-2
D gene: TRBD2
V gene: TRBV12-3/TRBV12-4
CDR3 DNA: TGTGCCAGCAGTTTTCTCCCCGGGGGGGACGGGGAGCTGTTTTTT
CDR3 protein: CASSFLPGGDGELFF

clone size: few
J gene: TRBJ2-7
D gene: TRBD2
V gene: TRBV20-1
CDR3 DNA: TGCAGTGCCAACCGGGACTATGTCGGAGCCGAGCAGTACTTC
CDR3 protein: CSANRDYVGAEQYF

clone size: few
J gene: TRBJ2-2
D gene: -
V gene: TRBV29-1
CDR3 DNA: TGCAGCGTTGGAAGCCGCTACCAGGGAGCCGGCGGGGAGCTGTTTTTT
CDR3 protein: CSVGSRYQGAGGELFF

clone size: few
J gene: TRBJ1-2
D gene: -
V gene: TRBV15
CDR3 DNA: TGTGCCACCAGCAGAGCCACAGCGGGGGAGAAATATGGCTACACCTTC
CDR3 protein: CATSRATAGEKYGYTF

clone size: many
J gene: TRBJ2-2
D gene: -
V gene: TRBV12-5
CDR3 DNA: TGTGCTAGTGGTTTGGCGACAGGAGATTACACCGGGGAGCTGTTTTTT
CDR3 protein: CASGLATGDYTGELFF

clone size: few
J gene: TRBJ2-2
D gene: TRBD2
V gene: TRBV6-5
CDR3 DNA: TGTGCCACTGGGAGCGGGAGGGGGGAGCTGTTTTTT
CDR3 protein: CATGSGRGELFF

clone size: -
J gene: TRBJ2-3
D gene: TRBD1
V gene: TRBV11-2
CDR3 DNA: TGTGCCAGCAGCTTAGGTCCACAGGGGGTTGGCACAGATACGCAGTATTTT
CDR3 protein: CASSLGPQGVGTDTQYF

clone size: few
J gene: TRBJ1-4
D gene: TRBD1
V gene: TRBV11-2
CDR3 DNA: TGTGCCAGCAGTCGTCGGGACAGATTTTATGCAACTAATGAAAAACTGTTTTTT
CDR3 protein: CASSRRDRFYATNEKLFF

clone size: many
J gene: TRBJ2-7
D gene: -
V gene: TRBV9
CDR3 DNA: TGTGCCAGCAGCGTAGGGGACTCCCGGGTATACGAGCAGTACTTC
CDR3 protein: CASSVGDSRVYEQYF

clone size: few
J gene: TRBJ2-1
D gene: -
V gene: TRBV7-6
CDR3 DNA: TGTGCCAGCAGCCCGAGAGGGTTTATGGGCAATGAGCAGTTCTTC
CDR3 protein: CASSPRGFMGNEQFF

clone size: -
J gene: TRBJ2-2
D gene: -
V gene: TRBV9
CDR3 DNA: TGTGCCAGCAGACAACGGGACTCCAACACCGGGGAGCTGTTTTTT
CDR3 protein: CASRQRDSNTGELFF

clone size: -
J gene: TRBJ2-2
D gene: -
V gene: TRBV3-1
CDR3 DNA: TGTGCCTGCAGCCAAGGGGTTGCGAACACCGGGGAGCTGTTTTTT
CDR3 protein: CACSQGVANTGELFF

clone size: -
J gene: TRBJ2-1
D gene: TRBD2
V gene: TRBV3-1
CDR3 DNA: TGTGCCAGCAGCCCCACTAGCGGGAGTTTGAATGAGCAGTTCTTC
CDR3 protein: CASSPTSGSLNEQFF

clone size: many
J gene: TRBJ1-1
D gene: TRBD1
V gene: TRBV20-1
CDR3 DNA: TGCAGTGCTAGAGATGTTCGAACCACAGGGGATCCTGAAGCTTTCTTT
CDR3 protein: CSARDVRTTGDPEAFF

clone size: many
J gene: TRBJ2-1
D gene: TRBD2
V gene: TRBV4-1
CDR3 DNA: TGCGCCAGCAGCCACCCGGGACTAGCGGAGACCTACAATGAGCAGTTCTTC
CDR3 protein: CASSHPGLAETYNEQFF

clone size: -
J gene: TRBJ2-1
D gene: TRBD2
V gene: TRBV2
CDR3 DNA: TGTGCCAGCAGGGGACTAGCGGGAGGGCCGTTGGCCAATGAGCAGTTCTTC
CDR3 protein: CASRGLAGGPLANEQFF

clone size: few
J gene: TRBJ2-1
D gene: -
V gene: TRBV5-1
CDR3 DNA: TGCGCCAGCAGCTTGGACAGGAAAAATGAGCAGTTCTTC
CDR3 protein: CASSLDRKNEQFF

clone size: -
J gene: TRBJ2-3
D gene: -
V gene: TRBV20-1
CDR3 DNA: TGCAGTGCTAGATCCCCCCGGGGGCGAGCAGATACGCAGTATTTT
CDR3 protein: CSARSPRGRADTQYF

clone size: -
J gene: TRBJ2-1
D gene: TRBD2
V gene: TRBV12-3/TRBV12-4
CDR3 DNA: TGTGCCAGCAGTTTAAGGCGGGAGATGAGTGAGCAGTTCTTC
CDR3 protein: CASSLRREMSEQFF

clone size: few
J gene: TRBJ2-3
D gene: -
V gene: TRBV14
CDR3 DNA: TGTGCCAGCAGCCAATTCGGGGCCGCAGATACGCAGTATTTT
CDR3 protein: CASSQFGAADTQYF

clone size: few
J gene: TRBJ2-2
D gene: TRBD2
V gene: TRBV28
CDR3 DNA: TGTGCCAGCAGTCTAAGGACACCGGGACTAGCGGGGGCCCTAACTCCCGGGGAGCTGTTTTTT
CDR3 protein: CASSLRTPGLAGALTPGELFF

clone size: -
J gene: TRBJ2-1
D gene: TRBD2
V gene: TRBV29-1
CDR3 DNA: TGCAGCGTTGGCCGAAGACTAGCCGACAATGAGCAGTTCTTC
CDR3 protein: CSVGRRLADNEQFF

clone size: many
J gene: TRBJ1-1
D gene: -
V gene: TRBV7-9
CDR3 DNA: TGTGCCAGCAGCTTAGCGTGGTCGGGCGGACTGAACACTGAAGCTTTCTTT
CDR3 protein: CASSLAWSGGLNTEAFF

clone size: few
J gene: TRBJ2-2
D gene: -
V gene: TRBV9
CDR3 DNA: TGTGCCAGCAGAGGGGGACTCACAAACACCGGGGAGCTGTTTTTT
CDR3 protein: CASRGGLTNTGELFF

clone size: few
J gene: TRBJ2-3
D gene: TRBD2
V gene: TRBV28
CDR3 DNA: TGTGCCAGCAGTCCAGGGACTAGCGGGAGGGAAAGCACAGATACGCAGTATTTT
CDR3 protein: CASSPGTSGRESTDTQYF

clone size: few
J gene: TRBJ2-2
D gene: TRBD2
V gene: TRBV6-5
CDR3 DNA: TGTGCCAGCAGTTACTCGTCTAGCGGAACGAACACCGGGGAGCTGTTTTTT
CDR3 protein: CASSYSSSGTNTGELFF

clone size: -
J gene: TRBJ2-1
D gene: -
V gene: TRBV2
CDR3 DNA: TGTGCCAGCAGTGCTGGGGGACTTGGCTACAATGAGCAGTTCTTC
CDR3 protein: CASSAGGLGYNEQFF

clone size: few
J gene: TRBJ2-2
D gene: TRBD2
V gene: TRBV4-1
CDR3 DNA: TGCGCCAGCAGCCAGGGACTAGCGGCCACCGGGGAGCTGTTTTTT
CDR3 protein: CASSQGLAATGELFF

clone size: -
J gene: TRBJ1-4
D gene: -
V gene: TRBV7-9
CDR3 DNA: TGTGCCAGCAGCGTGGACATAAATGAAAAACTGTTTTTT
CDR3 protein: CASSVDINEKLFF

clone size: many
J gene: TRBJ1-5
D gene: -
V gene: TRBV10-1
CDR3 DNA: TGCGCCAGCAGTGGGCAGGGGCATCAGCCCCAGCATTTT
CDR3 protein: CASSGQGHQPQHF

clone size: -
J gene: TRBJ2-5
D gene: -
V gene: TRBV7-9
CDR3 DNA: TGTGCCAGCAGCTTAGTAGGGGTTAGTCGGGAGACCCAGTACTTC
CDR3 protein: CASSLVGVSRETQYF

clone size: few
J gene: TRBJ1-4
D gene: -
V gene: TRBV7-8
CDR3 DNA: TGTGCCAGCAGCAGCGGACAGATAGTTAATGAAAAACTGTTTTTT
CDR3 protein: CASSSGQIVNEKLFF

clone size: -
J gene: TRBJ2-1
D gene: TRBD2
V gene: TRBV10-3
CDR3 DNA: TGTGCCATCAACGCGGAGGTAGCGGGGGGGTCTGAGCAGTTCTTC
CDR3 protein: CAINAEVAGGSEQFF

clone size: few
J gene: TRBJ1-1
D gene: TRBD1
V gene: TRBV6-1
CDR3 DNA: TGTGCCAGCAACGAACAGGGGGCCCATAACACTGAAGCTTTCTTT
CDR3 protein: CASNEQGAHNTEAFF

clone size: -
J gene: TRBJ2-3
D gene: -
V gene: TRBV2
CDR3 DNA: TGTGCCAGCAGTGAAGCAAGTCAACGGGGGTATTTT
CDR3 protein: CASSEASQRGYF

clone size: -
J gene: TRBJ1-4
D gene: -
V gene: TRBV5-1
CDR3 DNA: TGCGCCAGCGCCGTACGCGGGGACTATAATGAAAAACTGTTTTTT
CDR3 protein: CASAVRGDYNEKLFF

clone size: many
J gene: TRBJ2-1
D gene: -
V gene: TRBV11-2
CDR3 DNA: TGTGCCAGCAGCGGGGGAGCGGCGAATGAGCAGTTCTTC
CDR3 protein: CASSGGAANEQFF

clone size: many
J gene: TRBJ1-1
D gene: -
V gene: TRBV7-9
CDR3 DNA: TGTGCCAGCAGCGGCATCGTGACCTCTGCGAACACTGAAGCTTTCTTT
CDR3 protein: CASSGIVTSANTEAFF

clone size: -
J gene: TRBJ1-3
D gene: -
V gene: TRBV7-9
CDR3 DNA: TGTGCCACCCCCCGTCCGTCATCCGGAAACACCATATATTTT
CDR3 protein: CATPRPSSGNTIYF

clone size: -
J gene: TRBJ2-3
D gene: -
V gene: TRBV6-1
CDR3 DNA: TGTGCCAGCAGTGTAAGACCCCCGAGCACAGATACGCAGTATTTT
CDR3 protein: CASSVRPPSTDTQYF

clone size: -
J gene: TRBJ2-2
D gene: -
V gene: TRBV5-6
CDR3 DNA: TGTGCCAGCAGCTTTCGGGCGGGAAATTCCGGGGAGCTGTTTTTT
CDR3 protein: CASSFRAGNSGELFF

clone size: -
J gene: TRBJ2-7
D gene: -
V gene: TRBV10-3
CDR3 DNA: TGTGCCATCGCCCTGTCGTCGAACTCCTACGAGCAGTACTTC
CDR3 protein: CAIALSSNSYEQYF

clone size: few
J gene: TRBJ2-7
D gene: TRBD2
V gene: TRBV10-3
CDR3 DNA: TGTGCCATCAGTGAGCGTAGCGGGAGGCCCTGGGAGCAGTACTTC
CDR3 protein: CAISERSGRPWEQYF

clone size: -
J gene: TRBJ2-1
D gene: TRBD2
V gene: TRBV4-1
CDR3 DNA: TGCGCCAGCAGCCAGGCGGGGGGAAGGGTACCGTACAATGAGCAGTTCTTC
CDR3 protein: CASSQAGGRVPYNEQFF

clone size: few
J gene: TRBJ2-5
D gene: TRBD2
V gene: TRBV5-1
CDR3 DNA: TGCGCCAGCAGCATACAACTAGCGGGGAGGGGAGAGACCCAGTACTTC
CDR3 protein: CASSIQLAGRGETQYF

clone size: few
J gene: TRBJ2-1
D gene: -
V gene: TRBV27
CDR3 DNA: TGTGCCAGCAGTTTAACAGGACTTTCTGAGCAGTTCTTC
CDR3 protein: CASSLTGLSEQFF

clone size: -
J gene: TRBJ1-5
D gene: TRBD1
V gene: TRBV12-3/TRBV12-4
CDR3 DNA: TGTGCCAGCAGTCCCGGACAGGGACAGCCCCAGCATTTT
CDR3 protein: CASSPGQGQPQHF

clone size: few
J gene: TRBJ2-1
D gene: -
V gene: TRBV2
CDR3 DNA: TGTGCCAGCGCAGGGATCCTAAATGAGCAGTTCTTC
CDR3 protein: CASAGILNEQFF

clone size: -
J gene: TRBJ2-5
D gene: TRBD2
V gene: TRBV4-1
CDR3 DNA: TGCGCCAGCAGCCAGCCACAGGGGACTAGCGGGAGGGAGACCCAGTACTTC
CDR3 protein: CASSQPQGTSGRETQYF

clone size: -
J gene: TRBJ1-1
D gene: -
V gene: TRBV25-1
CDR3 DNA: TGTGCCAGCATTCGGGGTGTAGGGAACACTGAAGCTTTCTTT
CDR3 protein: CASIRGVGNTEAFF

clone size: few
J gene: TRBJ2-3
D gene: -
V gene: TRBV9
CDR3 DNA: TGTGCCAGCAGCGTCGGACTTCAAGAAAACACAGATACGCAGTATTTT
CDR3 protein: CASSVGLQENTDTQYF